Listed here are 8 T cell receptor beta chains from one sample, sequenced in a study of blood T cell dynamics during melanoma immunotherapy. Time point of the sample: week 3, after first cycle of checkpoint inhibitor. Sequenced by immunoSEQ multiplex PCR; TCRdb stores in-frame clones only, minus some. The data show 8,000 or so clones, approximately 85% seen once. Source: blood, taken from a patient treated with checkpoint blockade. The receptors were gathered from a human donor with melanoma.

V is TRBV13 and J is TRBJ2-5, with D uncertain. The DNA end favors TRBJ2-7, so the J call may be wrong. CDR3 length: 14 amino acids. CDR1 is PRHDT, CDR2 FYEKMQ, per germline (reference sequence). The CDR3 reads CASSLAPNSYEQYF. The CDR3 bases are TGTGCCAGCAGCTTAGCCCCGAACTCCTACGAGCAGTACTTC.

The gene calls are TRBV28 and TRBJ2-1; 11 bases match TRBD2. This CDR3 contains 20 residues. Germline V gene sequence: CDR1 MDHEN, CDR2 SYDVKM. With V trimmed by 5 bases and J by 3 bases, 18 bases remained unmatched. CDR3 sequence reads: CASSAMPGLAGPAGYNEQFF. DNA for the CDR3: TGTGCCAGCAGTGCGATGCCTGGACTAGCGGGCCCAGCAGGCTACAATGAGCAGTTCTTC.

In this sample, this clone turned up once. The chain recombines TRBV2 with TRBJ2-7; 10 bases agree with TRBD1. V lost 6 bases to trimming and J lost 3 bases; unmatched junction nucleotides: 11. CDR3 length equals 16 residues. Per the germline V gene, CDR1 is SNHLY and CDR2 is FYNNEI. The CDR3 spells CASREGKGQGIYEQYF. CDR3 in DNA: TGTGCCAGCAGGGAGGGAAAGGGACAGGGGATCTACGAGCAGTACTTC.

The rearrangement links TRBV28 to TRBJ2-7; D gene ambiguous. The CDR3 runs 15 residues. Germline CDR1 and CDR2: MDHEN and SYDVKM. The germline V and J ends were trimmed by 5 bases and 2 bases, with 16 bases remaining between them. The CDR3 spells CASSQFQRLAYEQYF. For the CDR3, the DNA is TGTGCCAGCAGTCAGTTTCAAAGACTGGCCTACGAGCAGTACTTC.

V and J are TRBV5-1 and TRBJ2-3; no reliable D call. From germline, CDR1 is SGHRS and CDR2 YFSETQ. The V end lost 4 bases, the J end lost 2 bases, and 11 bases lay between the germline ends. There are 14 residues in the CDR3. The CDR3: CASSPLQYTDTQYF. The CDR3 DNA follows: TGCGCCAGCAGCCCCCTCCAGTACACAGATACGCAGTATTTT.

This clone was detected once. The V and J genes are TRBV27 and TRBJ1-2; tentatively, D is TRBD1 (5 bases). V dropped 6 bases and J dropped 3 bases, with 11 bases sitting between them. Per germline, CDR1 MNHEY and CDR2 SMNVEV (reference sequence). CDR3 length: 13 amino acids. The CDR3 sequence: CASRGDGYYGYTF. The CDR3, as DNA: TGTGCCAGCAGGGGGGACGGATACTATGGCTACACCTTC.

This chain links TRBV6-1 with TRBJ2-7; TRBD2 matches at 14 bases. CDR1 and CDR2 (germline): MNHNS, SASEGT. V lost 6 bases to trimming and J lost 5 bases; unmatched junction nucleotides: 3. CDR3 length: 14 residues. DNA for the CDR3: TGTGCCAGCAGGGGGACTAGCGGGAGCCACGAGCAGTACTTC. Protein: CASRGTSGSHEQYF.

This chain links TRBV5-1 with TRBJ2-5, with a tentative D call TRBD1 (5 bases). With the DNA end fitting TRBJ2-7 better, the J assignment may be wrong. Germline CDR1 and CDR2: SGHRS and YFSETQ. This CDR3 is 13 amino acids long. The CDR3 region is CASRAGMSDEQYF. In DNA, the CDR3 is TGCGCCAGCAGGGCAGGGATGAGCGACGAGCAGTACTTC.